This T cell receptor (beta chain) was recorded in a study of shared T cell receptors in the human thymus. This clone has a single count. The CDR3 covers 16 residues. Germline V gene lookup returns CDR1 ENHRY and CDR2 SYGVKD. V was pared by 0 bases and J by 0 bases, with 2 bases of the junction left unmatched. Sequencing was performed with immunoSEQ multiplex PCR; in TCRdb, only in-frame clones are kept and a portion is missing. The sample has under 850,000 clones, roughly 88% seen once; the top ten hold around 0.01%. The same sample was also studied in work on human thymus T cells.

The rearrangement uses TRBV10-3 and TRBJ1-1, with 9 bases aligning to TRBD1. This TCR came from a boy in the first two years of life with a congenital heart defect. Sequencing was carried out using thymocytes. DNA of the CDR3: TGTGCCATCAGTGAGTCGAGGGACAGGGTGAACACTGAAGCTTTCTTT. Protein product: CAISESRDRVNTEAFF.